The 6 T cell receptor beta chains given below trace back to one sample, sequenced in a study of T cells in Graves' hyperthyroidism and ophthalmopathy. Amplification of TCR beta CDR3 regions was performed using RNA transcripts as template. HTBI primers were employed in a first-round RT-PCR of the TCR CDR3. TCRdb processed the multiplex PCR reads anew with MiXCR; each CDR3 protein has one entry. The sample yields about 52,000 distinct CDR3 sequences, approximately 48% seen once. The sample comprised blood. Source of these receptors: a woman between 50 and 59 years old with Graves' ophthalmopathy.

This clonotype was recorded at least ten times. The chain has TRBV29-1 and TRBJ1-1, with no clear D. V shed 8 bases and J shed 5 bases, with 21 bases lying between them. The CDR3 is made up of 14 amino acids. The V gene's germline CDR1 is SQVTM and CDR2 ANQGSEA. The CDR3 protein is CSTGRGSGRTEAFF. The CDR3 DNA follows: TGCAGCACGGGGAGAGGGTCGGGCAGGACTGAAGCTTTCTTT.

This clonotype has at least ten counts. This rearrangement joins TRBV15 to TRBJ2-2; D unresolved. From germline, CDR1 is LNHNV and CDR2 YYDKDF (reference sequence). V was trimmed by 4 bases and J by 3 bases, leaving 6 bases between them. The CDR3 runs 13 residues. CDR3 in DNA: TGTGCCACCAGCACTATGTACACCGGGGAGCTGTTTTTT. The encoded protein is CATSTMYTGELFF.

For the CDR3, the DNA is TGTGCCAGCAGTGAACAGGCGGGCACTGAAGCTTTCTTT. Residues: CASSEQAGTEAFF. This chain links TRBV2 with TRBJ1-1, with D unclear. CDR3 length: 13 residues. Trimming removed 2 bases at V and 4 bases at J, with 8 bases between. CDR1 SNHLY and CDR2 FYNNEI come from the germline V gene. Combining the CDR3 with reference TRBV2 and TRBJ1-1 gives the whole variable domain EPEVTQTPSHQVTQMGQEVILRCVPISNHLYFYWYRQILGQKVEFLVSFYNNEISEKSEIFDDQFSVERPDGSNFTLKIRSTKLEDSAMYFCASSEQAGTEAFFGQGTRLTVV.

The CDR3 DNA is TGTGCCACCAGCAAGGACGGGAGCTCCTACAATGAGCAGTATTTT. It codes for CATSKDGSSYNEQYF. V gene TRBV15 combines with J gene TRBJ2-3; possible D gene TRBD2, 6 bases. V gave up 4 bases and J gave up 11 bases, with 22 bases separating them. The CDR3 runs 15 residues. CDR1 is LNHNV, CDR2 YYDKDF, per germline (reference sequence).

For this clonotype: Here the CDR3 omits its conserved ending phenylalanine or tryptophan, so a read error is the likely source. The chain carries TRBV5-8 and TRBJ1-1, with TRBD1 matching over 10 bases. This CDR3 region has 13 residues. Germline CDR1 is SGHTS and CDR2 is YDEGEE. J lost 5 bases, V lost 4 bases, and 2 bases had no gene match. The CDR3 nucleotides read TGTGCCAGCAGCAAGGACAGGGGGACTGAAGCTTTCTTG. Protein: CASSKDRGTEAFL.

This clonotype was observed a few times. The chain uses TRBV3-2 and TRBJ2-7; the table calls TRBD2, which could not be checked here. TRBV3-2 is a listed pseudogene. CDR3 length: 17 amino acids. The chain's CDR3 is CASSQTTSGGVGYEQYF. CDR3 nucleotides: TGTGCCAGCAGCCAAACCACTAGCGGGGGCGTAGGCTACGAGCAGTACTTC.